These 18 T cell receptor beta chains share one sample of origin, sequenced in a study of response to subunit inactivated influenza vaccine. TCRdb processed the RT-PCR reads anew with MiXCR; each CDR3 protein has one entry. The profile shows a few hundred thousand distinct CDR3 sequences, roughly a fifth of them singletons. This material consisted of PBMCs from blood, taken less than 22 months after vaccination. The receptors derive from a man aged 50-75 years who received an inactivated influenza vaccine.

This clonotype was counted a few times. V usage is TRBV5-1 and J usage is TRBJ1-5, with D hard to call. This CDR3 has 13 amino acids. The V gene's germline CDR1 is SGHRS and CDR2 YFSETQ. Trimming cost V 0 bases and J 6 bases, with 7 bases left between them. As DNA, the CDR3 is TGCGCCAGCAGCTTGGGTCAGCGTCAGCCCCAGCATTTT. It specifies CASSLGQRQPQHF.

This clonotype came up many times. The chain joins TRBV10-3 to TRBJ1-5, with D perhaps TRBD1 (6 bases). V lost 2 bases and J 7 bases, leaving 9 bases between the germline ends. Germline V gives CDR1 ENHRY, CDR2 SYGVKD. This CDR3 has 13 residues. The CDR3, as DNA: TGTGCCATCAGTGAGACAGGGAGACAGCCCCAGCATTTT. Protein: CAISETGRQPQHF.

This clonotype has a count of ten or more. CDR3 region: CASSVDGAGQPQHF. CDR3 nucleotides: TGTGCCAGCAGCGTCGACGGGGCGGGTCAGCCCCAGCATTTT. V usage is TRBV9 and J usage is TRBJ1-5, with D possibly matching TRBD1 (5 bases). V was cut by 2 bases and J by 6 bases, with 12 bases left in between. CDR1 is SGDLS and CDR2 is YYNGEE in the germline V gene. The CDR3 covers 14 residues.

In this sample, this clonotype turned up many times. The chain recombines TRBV27 with TRBJ1-2, with D perhaps matching TRBD1 (5 bases). This CDR3 is built from 14 residues. Germline CDR1 and CDR2: MNHEY and SMNVEV (reference sequence). Trimming removed 6 bases from V and 5 bases from J, with 16 bases in between. CDR3 sequence: CASRHGTMEYGYTF. The CDR3 nucleotides are TGTGCCAGCAGACACGGGACGATGGAGTATGGCTACACCTTC.

The sample holds a few counts of this clonotype. The V and J genes are TRBV27 and TRBJ2-3; 10 nucleotides match TRBD1. The V gene end was trimmed by 3 bases and the J gene end by 2 bases; junction bases not matched to a gene: 8. The V gene's germline CDR1 is MNHEY and CDR2 SMNVEV (reference sequence). The CDR3 has 17 amino acids. The CDR3 sequence is CASSFGTGALITDTQYF. The CDR3, as DNA: TGTGCCAGCAGTTTTGGGACAGGGGCCCTGATCACAGATACGCAGTATTTT.

This clonotype was recorded a few times. This may stem from a read error, because a much larger clone lies one nucleotide away. The chain joins TRBV12-3 or TRBV12-4 to TRBJ1-1; TRBD1 aligns across 8 bases. The CDR3 loop spans 18 amino acids. The CDR3 sequence: CAISPADRGSRANTEAFF. CDR3 nucleotide sequence: TGTGCCATCAGTCCCGCCGACAGGGGCAGTCGGGCGAACACTGAAGCTTTCTTT.

This clonotype was counted only a few times. CDR3 in DNA: TGCGCCAGCAGCTTGGACGGGGGTTTCTACAATGAGCAGTTCTTC. It yields the protein CASSLDGGFYNEQFF. The chain has TRBV5-1 and TRBJ2-1; tentative D call: TRBD2 (6 bases). The length of the CDR3 is 15 residues. Germline CDR1 reads SGHRS; CDR2 reads YFSETQ. V lost 0 bases and J lost 3, with 10 bases in between.

J is TRBJ2-2 and V is TRBV4-3, with a weak D call TRBD2 (6 bases). CDR1 is LGHNA and CDR2 is YSLEER in the germline V gene. V was shortened by 1 base and J by 1 base, with 10 bases between the two germline ends. The CDR3 totals 16 residues. The CDR3 DNA follows: TGCGCCAGCAGCCAAGTAGGAGGGTTGAACACCGGGGAGCTGTTTTTT. This sequence encodes CASSQVGGLNTGELFF.

This clonotype was picked up a small number of times. The rearrangement uses TRBV7-9 and TRBJ2-1, with TRBD1 matching over 12 bases. V dropped 2 bases and J dropped 7; count of bases not matched to a gene: 6. The CDR3 is made up of 16 amino acids. Germline CDR1 is SEHNR and CDR2 is FQNEAQ (reference sequence). The CDR3, as DNA: TGTGCCAGCAGCTTATCGGGACAGGGGGCTGAAAATGAGCAGTTCTTC. This translates into CASSLSGQGAENEQFF.

The chain employs TRBV7-2 and TRBJ2-2; 11 positions agree with TRBD2. V was pared by 1 base and J by 6 bases, with 7 bases of the junction left unmatched. CDR1 is SGHTA, CDR2 FQGNSA, per germline. This CDR3 spans 17 amino acids. CDR3 sequence: CASSLGGLAGGAGELFF. As DNA, the CDR3 is TGTGCCAGCAGCTTAGGGGGTCTAGCGGGAGGTGCCGGGGAGCTGTTTTTT.

This clonotype was detected many times. The chain carries TRBV12-3 or TRBV12-4 and TRBJ1-1, with TRBD1 matching 8 bases. V was clipped by 4 bases and J by 4 bases; unmatched bases: 8. The CDR3 loop spans 15 amino acids. The CDR3 coding sequence is TGTGCCAGCAGTTCCAAGACAGGGGTGGGCACTGAAGCTTTCTTT. Amino acid sequence: CASSSKTGVGTEAFF.

This clonotype came up a few times. This chain connects TRBV6-2 or TRBV6-3 to TRBJ2-1; a possible D gene is TRBD2 (6 bases). The CDR3 is 14 amino acids. Trimming removed 2 bases from V and 5 bases from J, with 10 bases in between. Germline V gene sequence: CDR1 MNHEY, CDR2 SVGEGT. In DNA, the CDR3 is TGTGCCAGCAGTTACCCCCCGGGGGACAATGAGCAGTTCTTC. This encodes CASSYPPGDNEQFF.

The rearrangement uses TRBV5-4 and TRBJ2-5, with 8 bases identical to TRBD1. Germline CDR1 SGHNT, CDR2 YYREEE (reference sequence). CDR3 length: 13 amino acids. V shed 2 bases, J shed 5 bases, and the junction held 2 bases outside the gene matches. DNA of the CDR3: TGTGCCAGCAGCTTCAGGGGGCGGGAGACCCAGTACTTC. Translation gives CASSFRGRETQYF.

This clonotype was detected many times. A read error may account for a junction end that differs from germline. The chain combines TRBV5-1 with TRBJ1-3; unclear D gene. This CDR3 has 14 amino acids. CDR1 and CDR2 from the germline V gene are SGHRS and YFSETQ. DNA for the CDR3: TGCGCCAGTAGCTTGGCGGGGTCTGGAAACACCATATATTTT. It translates to CASSLAGSGNTIYF.

This clonotype was seen only a few times. The chain combines TRBV10-2 with TRBJ2-3, with 7 bases lining up with TRBD1. Germline lookup yields CDR1 WSHSY and CDR2 SAAADI. The CDR3 has 15 residues. J was trimmed by 0 bases and V by 5 bases; bases with no gene match: 5. The CDR3 DNA reads TGCGCCAGCAGTACGACAGGGTCTAGCACAGATACGCAGTATTTT. Encoded protein: CASSTTGSSTDTQYF.

This chain uses TRBV6-2 or TRBV6-3 with TRBJ2-1; no clear D gene. The CDR3 has 12 residues. V was shortened by 3 bases and J by 12 bases, with 12 bases between the two germline ends. CDR1 is MNHEY, CDR2 SVGEGT, per germline. CDR3 nucleotide sequence: TGTGCCAGCAGTTATCTCAGTAGTCCGCAGTTCTTC. Translation: CASSYLSSPQFF.

This clonotype was seen only a few times. V is TRBV5-4 and J is TRBJ1-3; weak D call: TRBD1 (5 bases). Germline V gene data show CDR1 as SGHNT and CDR2 as YYREEE (reference sequence). V was trimmed by 1 base and J by 2 bases, leaving 10 bases between them. The length of the CDR3 is 15 residues. The CDR3 region is CASSLQGVTGNTIYF. The CDR3 DNA sequence: TGTGCCAGCAGCTTGCAGGGAGTAACTGGAAACACCATATATTTT.

In its sample, this clonotype was seen many times. V usage is TRBV4-3 and J usage is TRBJ1-3; D is ambiguous. Trimming stripped 0 bases from V and 3 bases from J, with 6 bases between. This CDR3 is built from 14 residues. Per germline, CDR1 LGHNA and CDR2 YSLEER. In DNA form, the CDR3 reads TGCGCCAGCAGCCAAGAAGGGAGTGGAAACACCATATATTTT. It yields the protein CASSQEGSGNTIYF.